This is a list of T cell receptor beta chains from one sample in a study of blood T cells in healthy people across ages. Via MiXCR, TCRdb re-called the 5' RACE reads, giving one row per CDR3 protein. In the table there are under 1 million distinct CDR3 sequences, under 45% of which are singletons. The sample taken for sequencing was blood. These receptors were obtained from a man between 60 and 75 years old in good health. The CDR3 runs from the conserved cysteine through the conserved F or W. A D gene is named only where the DNA matches it firmly. Clone size is stated in some rows and not others, as once, few, many or a class when expanded.

J,size,V,D,CDR3,DNA
TRBJ2-3,.,TRBV4-1,TRBD2,CASSLLAGVSTDTQYF,TGCGCCAGCAGCCTCTTAGCGGGGGTAAGCACAGATACGCAGTATTTT
TRBJ2-5,.,TRBV6-5,.,CASSYSIGLATEQYF,TGTGCCAGCAGTTACTCGATCGGCTTAGCCACTGAGCAGTACTTC
TRBJ2-3,.,TRBV7-9,TRBD1,CASSQPQQGARQYF,TGTGCCAGCAGCCAACCCCAACAGGGGGCTCGACAGTATTTT
TRBJ2-1,.,TRBV20-1,.,CSARTASEQFF,TGCAGTGCAAGGACTGCCTCTGAGCAGTTCTTC
TRBJ1-2,.,TRBV6-5,.,CASSDDRIGPYGYTF,TGTGCCAGCAGTGACGACCGGATCGGGCCATATGGCTACACCTTC
TRBJ1-1,.,TRBV11-3,.,CASSFGVGEAFF,TGTGCCAGCAGCTTTGGGGTGGGTGAAGCTTTCTTT
TRBJ2-1,.,TRBV6-1,.,CASSELSTDIGSYNEQFF,TGTGCCAGCAGTGAGCTCTCGACGGACATCGGCTCCTACAATGAGCAGTTCTTC
TRBJ1-2,.,TRBV12-3/TRBV12-4,.,CASSLIILGRGIGYTF,TGTGCCAGCAGTTTAATCATCCTTGGCAGGGGAATAGGCTACACCTTC
TRBJ2-7,few,TRBV9,TRBD1,CASSVGPGGDEQYF,TGTGCCAGCAGCGTAGGGCCAGGGGGCGACGAGCAGTACTTC
TRBJ1-2,.,TRBV25-1,.,CASSERGSWDYGYTF,TGTGCCAGCAGTGAGAGGGGGAGTTGGGATTATGGCTACACCTTC
TRBJ1-5,.,TRBV20-1,.,CSARDLGDSNQPQHF,TGCAGTGCTAGAGATCTGGGGGACAGCAATCAGCCCCAGCATTTT
TRBJ1-2,few,TRBV7-9,.,CASSLEAANYGYTF,TGTGCCAGCAGCTTAGAAGCAGCTAACTATGGCTACACCTTC
TRBJ2-2,.,TRBV24-1,TRBD1,CATSVDGTGNPRAGELFF,TGTGCCACCAGTGTCGACGGGACAGGGAATCCTAGAGCCGGGGAGCTGTTTTTT
TRBJ2-1,.,TRBV6-5,.,CASSPRYPPQFF,TGTGCCAGCAGCCCGAGGTACCCACCGCAGTTCTTC
TRBJ2-3,once,TRBV20-1,TRBD2,CSARSLTSGSTDTQYF,TGCAGTGCTAGATCACTGACTAGCGGGAGCACAGATACGCAGTATTTT
TRBJ2-3,many,TRBV15,.,CATSRDRDTQYF,TGTGCCACCAGCAGAGATCGAGATACGCAGTATTTT
TRBJ2-1,.,TRBV3-1,TRBD2,CASSQGTSYNEQFF,TGTGCCAGCAGCCAAGGGACTAGTTACAATGAGCAGTTCTTC
TRBJ2-4,few,TRBV2,TRBD1,CASSPRGTGLIQYF,TGTGCCAGCAGTCCGAGGGGGACAGGGCTCATTCAGTACTTC
TRBJ2-7,few,TRBV12-3/TRBV12-4,.,CASSKKQGSYEQYF,TGTGCCAGCAGTAAAAAACAGGGCTCCTACGAGCAGTACTTC
TRBJ2-4,.,TRBV18,TRBD1,CASSPRDRVNIQYF,TGTGCCAGCTCACCGCGGGACAGGGTAAACATTCAGTACTTC
TRBJ2-7,few,TRBV7-9,.,CASSKGAGADYEQYF,TGTGCCAGCAGCAAAGGGGCAGGGGCAGACTACGAGCAGTACTTC
TRBJ1-2,.,TRBV27,TRBD1,CASRRTGQGQGGYTF,TGTGCCAGCAGACGAACCGGACAGGGACAGGGTGGCTACACCTTC
TRBJ2-3,few,TRBV20-1,.,CSARPRLTDTQYF,TGCAGTGCTAGACCCAGGCTAACAGATACGCAGTATTTT
TRBJ2-5,few,TRBV20-1,.,CSASVQGQRETQYF,TGCAGTGCTAGCGTTCAGGGACAAAGAGAGACCCAGTACTTC
TRBJ2-2,few,TRBV7-9,.,CATGHSNTGELFF,TGTGCCACTGGACACTCGAACACCGGGGAGCTGTTTTTT
TRBJ2-3,.,TRBV9,TRBD1,CASSPGGQWPTDTQYF,TGTGCCAGCAGCCCAGGGGGACAGTGGCCCACAGATACGCAGTATTTT
TRBJ2-6,few,TRBV5-1,.,CASSFNGARANVLTF,TGCGCCAGCAGCTTCAACGGGGCGAGGGCCAACGTCCTGACTTTC
TRBJ2-3,many,TRBV5-1,.,CASSLDGSTDTQYF,TGCGCCAGCAGCTTGGACGGAAGCACAGATACGCAGTATTTT
TRBJ2-1,.,TRBV20-1,.,CSARLTTGTWRNEQFF,TGCAGTGCCCGACTGACGACCGGGACATGGCGCAATGAGCAGTTCTTC
TRBJ1-2,few,TRBV11-3,.,CASSRGKQGRDGYTF,TGTGCCAGCAGCCGCGGAAAACAGGGACGGGATGGCTACACCTTC
TRBJ1-6,few,TRBV4-1,.,CASSQEAGAYNSPLHF,TGCGCCAGCAGCCAAGAGGCAGGGGCCTATAATTCACCCCTCCACTTT
TRBJ2-7,.,TRBV27,.,CVSSPGLYEQYF,TGTGTCAGCAGTCCCGGACTCTACGAGCAGTACTTC
TRBJ2-4,few,TRBV7-3,.,CASRLERGRGKNIQYF,TGTGCCAGCAGACTAGAGAGGGGGCGGGGCAAAAACATTCAGTACTTC
TRBJ2-1,few,TRBV6-5,.,CASSPTTHYNEQFF,TGTGCCAGCAGTCCGACGACACACTACAATGAGCAGTTCTTC
TRBJ1-5,.,TRBV5-1,.,CASSLWGESSQPQHF,TGCGCCAGCAGCTTATGGGGGGAAAGTAGTCAGCCCCAGCATTTT
TRBJ2-1,.,TRBV5-1,TRBD1,CASSLAQGANEQFF,TGCGCCAGCAGCTTGGCTCAGGGGGCAAATGAGCAGTTCTTC
TRBJ2-7,.,TRBV5-5,.,CASSSQNGGPYYEQYF,TGTGCCAGCAGCTCTCAAAACGGGGGCCCCTACTACGAGCAGTACTTC
TRBJ2-7,.,TRBV7-2,.,CASSFGVDYEQYF,TGTGCCAGCAGCTTCGGGGTAGACTACGAGCAGTACTTC
TRBJ2-1,.,TRBV20-1,TRBD2,CSAREIAGGTSYNEQFF,TGCAGTGCTAGGGAAATAGCGGGGGGGACCTCCTACAATGAGCAGTTCTTC
TRBJ2-1,.,TRBV4-3,.,CASSQRLSETQFF,TGCGCCAGCAGCCAAAGACTGTCGGAGACCCAGTTCTTC
TRBJ2-5,.,TRBV6-2/TRBV6-3,TRBD2,CASTGAGNQETQYF,TGTGCCAGCACAGGAGCGGGGAACCAAGAGACCCAGTACTTC
TRBJ2-1,.,TRBV5-6,TRBD2,CASSFKGLATWEKNEQFF,TGTGCCAGCAGCTTCAAGGGACTAGCCACGTGGGAAAAAAATGAGCAGTTCTTC
TRBJ2-5,.,TRBV20-1,TRBD2,CGAIKGLANRGETQYF,TGCGGTGCTATTAAAGGACTAGCCAATCGGGGGGAGACCCAGTACTTC
TRBJ1-2,.,TRBV7-9,TRBD1,CASSVTGGSGYTF,TGTGCCAGCAGCGTCACAGGGGGCTCTGGCTACACCTTC
TRBJ1-2,few,TRBV7-2,TRBD1,CASSLSTGQGCGYTF,TGTGCCAGCAGCTTAAGCACGGGACAGGGGTGTGGCTACACCTTC
TRBJ2-7,.,TRBV7-2,.,CASSLDSFAEQYF,TGTGCCAGCAGCTTGGACAGTTTTGCCGAGCAGTACTTC
TRBJ1-2,few,TRBV9,.,CASSPLDIFSYTF,TGTGCCAGCAGCCCACTGGACATTTTCAGCTACACCTTC
TRBJ2-3,few,TRBV24-1,.,CATSDSSGTLGDTQYF,TGTGCCACCAGTGATTCGTCAGGGACCCTCGGAGATACGCAGTATTTT